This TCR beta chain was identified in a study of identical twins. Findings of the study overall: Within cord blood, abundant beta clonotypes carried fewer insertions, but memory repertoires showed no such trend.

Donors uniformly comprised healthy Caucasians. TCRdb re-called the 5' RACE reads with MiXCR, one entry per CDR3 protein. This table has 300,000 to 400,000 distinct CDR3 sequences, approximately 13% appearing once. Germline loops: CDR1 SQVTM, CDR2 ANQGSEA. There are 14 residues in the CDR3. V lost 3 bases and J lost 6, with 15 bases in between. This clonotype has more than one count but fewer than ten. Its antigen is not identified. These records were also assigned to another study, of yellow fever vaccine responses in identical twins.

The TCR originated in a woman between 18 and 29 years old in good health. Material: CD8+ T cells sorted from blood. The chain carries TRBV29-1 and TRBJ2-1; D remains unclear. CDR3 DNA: TGCAGCGTTGACCGGGCCCATGTCCCCAATGAGCAGTTCTTC. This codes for CSVDRAHVPNEQFF.